Below, 5 T cell receptor beta chains from the same sample are listed, as sequenced in a study of T-cell memory formation after mild COVID-19. TCRdb analysed the 5' RACE reads with MiXCR anew, one entry per CDR3 protein. The repertoire includes roughly 610,000 distinct CDR3 sequences, 17% of them detected once, and about 8.1% sits in the top ten. Material for sequencing was PBMCs or a T cell subset sorted from them (not recorded which). Receptor source: an adult woman who had mild COVID-19 (a few samples of this study predate the infection). Cell type and time point are not known.

V gene TRBV27 combines with J gene TRBJ1-2, with D maybe TRBD1 (5 bases). Trimming took off 5 bases at V and 1 base at J, with 11 bases between the two ends. The CDR3 has 14 residues. CDR1 MNHEY and CDR2 SMNVEV come from the germline V gene (reference sequence). The CDR3 protein is CASSHLGGNYGYTF. The CDR3 DNA sequence: TGTGCCAGCAGTCATTTGGGGGGTAACTATGGCTACACCTTC.

The rearrangement uses TRBV18 and TRBJ1-1; D is possibly TRBD1 (5 bases). The CDR3 consists of 16 residues. Trimming stripped 6 bases from V and 4 bases from J, with 21 bases between. Germline CDR1 and CDR2: KGHSH and LQKENI. The CDR3 DNA sequence: TGTGCCAGCTCGCCCGGGCCCCGGGGGGAGAGCACTGAAGCTTTCTTT. Translating it yields CASSPGPRGESTEAFF.

This clonotype has just a few counts. The V gene is TRBV6-5, the J gene TRBJ1-5, with TRBD1 identical over 11 bases. The CDR3 contains 15 residues. CDR1 and CDR2 from the germline V gene are MNHEY and SVGAGI. The trim removed 8 bases at V and 5 bases at J, leaving 8 bases unmatched. CDR3 DNA: TGTGCCAGCCGCCCCGCGGACAGGGGGCATCAGCCCCAGCATTTT. Translated: CASRPADRGHQPQHF.

This sequence joins TRBV4-2 and TRBJ2-2; no definite D call. The germline gives CDR1 LGHNA, CDR2 YNFKEQ. CDR3 size: 16 residues. V was clipped by 0 bases and J by 3 bases, with 11 bases between them. The CDR3 is CASSQEVTFHTGELFF. The CDR3 DNA is TGTGCCAGCAGCCAAGAAGTGACTTTCCACACCGGGGAGCTGTTTTTT.

The chain uses TRBV7-2 and TRBJ2-2; weak D call: TRBD1 (5 bases). Germline CDR1 is SGHTA and CDR2 is FQGNSA. V was trimmed by 5 bases and J by 1 base, leaving 20 bases between them. The CDR3 contains 18 residues. The CDR3 DNA reads as TGTGCCAGCAGCAACGGGCTGGGTGCAGGGAAGAACACCGGGGAGCTGTTTTTT. It specifies CASSNGLGAGKNTGELFF.